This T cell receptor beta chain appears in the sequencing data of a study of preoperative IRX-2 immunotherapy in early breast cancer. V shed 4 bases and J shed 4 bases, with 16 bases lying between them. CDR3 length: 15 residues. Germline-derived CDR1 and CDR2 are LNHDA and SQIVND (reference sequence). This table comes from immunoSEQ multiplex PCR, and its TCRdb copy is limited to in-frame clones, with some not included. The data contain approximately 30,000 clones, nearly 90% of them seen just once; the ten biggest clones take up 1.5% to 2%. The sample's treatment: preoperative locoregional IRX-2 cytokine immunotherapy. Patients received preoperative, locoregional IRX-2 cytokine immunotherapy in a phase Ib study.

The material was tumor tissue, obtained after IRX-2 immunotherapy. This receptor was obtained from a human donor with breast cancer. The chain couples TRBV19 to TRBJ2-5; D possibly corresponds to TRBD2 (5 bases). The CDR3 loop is CASSSRPRDPETQYF. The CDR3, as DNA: TGTGCCAGTAGTAGTAGACCCCGGGATCCAGAGACCCAGTACTTC.